This passage covers 27 T cell receptor beta chains from one sample sequenced in a study of T cell repertoires in cytomegalovirus infection (dated by TCRdb to between 2018 and 2021). Data came from an Illumina HiSeq 1500. TCRdb passed the public sequencing reads through fastp at Q25 and MiXCR, retaining productive beta sequences. Merged by CDR3 protein, the rows form single entries marked with the most common genes and DNA. The sample table records some 150,000 distinct CDR3 sequences; 32% of these occur just once. Roughly half of the sample rests with the top ten. For these receptors, no antigen is known. This sample's treatment or condition label indicates: in vitro stimulation with specific CMV peptide epitopes to enrich CMV-specific T cells. The sample here was CD8+ T cells from cultured PBMCs, taken from culture after CMV antigen stimulation. These TCRs come from a human donor in good health (CMV status not recorded). Some clones in this sample may be carry-over from other donors' samples.

The chain has TRBV11-3 and TRBJ1-4, with D possibly being TRBD1 (6 bases). The germline CDR1 and CDR2 sequences are SGHNT and YENEEA. Deletions cut 5 bases from V and 5 bases from J, with 15 bases between. The CDR3 is 15 residues long. The CDR3 reads CASSQSVGGNEKLFF. The CDR3 DNA sequence: TGTGCCAGCAGCCAAAGCGTCGGGGGCAATGAAAAACTGTTTTTT.

CDR3 nucleotides: TGTGCCAGTAGTATTCAGACCGGGACATTCAATGAGCAGTTCTTC. As protein: CASSIQTGTFNEQFF. The V gene is TRBV19, the J gene TRBJ2-1; tentative D call: TRBD1 (6 bases). This CDR3 comprises 15 residues. Trimming shortened V by 3 bases and J by 6 bases, and 15 bases separated the two germline ends. Germline-derived CDR1 and CDR2 are LNHDA and SQIVND (reference sequence).

This clonotype was counted a few times. The CDR3: CASSLYTGAFF. CDR3 nucleotide sequence: TGTGCCAGCAGCTTATACACGGGAGCTTTCTTT. The chain combines TRBV7-8 with TRBJ1-1; unclear D gene. The V gene lost 2 bases and the J gene lost 10 bases, with 8 bases spanning the gap. The CDR3 has 11 amino acids. In germline, CDR1 is SGHVS, CDR2 FQNEAQ.

This clonotype was counted only a few times. The chain links TRBV5-6 to TRBJ2-7, with 8 bases matching TRBD1. In germline, CDR1 is SGHDT, CDR2 YYEEEE. The CDR3 has 14 residues. V shed 4 bases, J shed 3 bases, and the junction held 6 bases outside the gene matches. Written as DNA, the CDR3 is TGTGCCAGCAGCGCAGGACAGGGTTTCTACGAGCAGTACTTC. Its protein is CASSAGQGFYEQYF.

This clonotype has a handful of counts. V and J are TRBV28 and TRBJ2-3; D is uncertain. The V gene lost 6 bases and the J gene lost 3 bases, with 13 bases spanning the gap. The CDR3 is 14 amino acids. The germline CDR1 and CDR2 sequences are MDHEN and SYDVKM. The CDR3 DNA reads as TGTGCCAGCAGCTTCTCCCTAGGAACAGATACGCAGTATTTT. The encoded protein is CASSFSLGTDTQYF. Based on the CDR3 plus reference TRBV28 and TRBJ2-3, the full variable domain is DVKVTQSSRYLVKRTGEKVFLECVQDMDHENMFWYRQDPGLGLRLIYFSYDVKMKEKGDIPEGYSVSREKKERFSLILESASTNQTSMYLCASSFSLGTDTQYFGPGTRLTVL.

This clonotype was observed a handful of times. The rearrangement uses TRBV6-5 and TRBJ2-7; maybe TRBD2 (5 bases). Deletions cut 0 bases from V and 0 bases from J, with 12 bases between. Germline V gene lookup returns CDR1 MNHEY and CDR2 SVGAGI. The CDR3 extends over 16 amino acids. The CDR3 nucleotides read TGTGCCAGCAGTTACTCCACGGGGAGAATCTCCTACGAGCAGTACTTC. It is translated as CASSYSTGRISYEQYF.

The gene calls are TRBV7-1 and TRBJ1-2; TRBD1 is a possible D gene (6 bases). TRBV7-1 is treated as an ORF (open reading frame) with a function not yet certain. CDR3 length equals 13 residues. The germline V and J ends were trimmed by 6 bases and 3 bases, with 11 bases remaining between them. In DNA, the CDR3 is TGTGCCAGCAGTGTGGCAGGGGACTATGGCTACACCTTC. Its translation is CASSVAGDYGYTF.

As to this clonotype: Germline is not matched at one junction end, which may reflect a read error. V is TRBV7-6 and J is TRBJ2-3; 8 bases are a match to TRBD2. The CDR3 loop spans 15 amino acids. Germline lookup yields CDR1 SGHVS and CDR2 FNYEAQ. CDR3 protein: CASSNRGGGTETQYF. DNA of the CDR3: TGTGCCAGCAGCAACCGGGGGGGCGGTACAGAGACGCAGTATTTT.

J is TRBJ2-6 and V is TRBV28; the D call may be TRBD1 or TRBD2 (5 bases each). V lost 3 bases and J lost 1, with 7 bases in between. Per germline, CDR1 MDHEN and CDR2 SYDVKM. This CDR3 has 15 amino acids. The CDR3 protein is CASSLWGSGANVLTF. In DNA form, the CDR3 reads TGTGCCAGCAGTTTGTGGGGGTCTGGGGCCAACGTCCTGACTTTC.

About this clonotype: A junction end diverges from the germline sequence, so it may reflect a read error. The chain is built from TRBV28 and TRBJ2-3; perhaps TRBD2 as D (5 bases). The germline gives CDR1 MDHEN, CDR2 SYDVKM. The CDR3 runs to 15 residues. CDR3 region: CARSLYSELTDTQYF. The CDR3 nucleotides are TGTGCCAGAAGTTTATATAGCGAATTAACAGATACGCAGTATTTT.

V and J are TRBV27 and TRBJ1-1; perhaps TRBD1 as D (6 bases). The germline V gene has CDR1 MNHEY and CDR2 SMNVEV (reference sequence). V lost 5 bases and J 0 bases, leaving 10 bases between the germline ends. The CDR3 length is 14 residues. CDR3 residues: CASSGGQLNTEAFF. In nucleotides, the CDR3 is TGTGCCAGCAGTGGCGGACAGCTGAACACTGAAGCTTTCTTT.

This clonotype showed up many times. V usage is TRBV7-9 and J usage is TRBJ2-5; D is possibly TRBD1 or TRBD2 (5 bases each). Germline V gives CDR1 SEHNR, CDR2 FQNEAQ (reference sequence). This CDR3 is built from 15 residues. Deletions cut 5 bases from V and 3 bases from J, with 16 bases between. The CDR3 protein is CASSPFEGSKETQYF. CDR3 nucleotide sequence: TGTGCCAGCAGCCCATTTGAGGGGTCCAAAGAGACCCAGTACTTC.

A few counts support this clonotype. This chain joins TRBV18 and TRBJ1-2; D may be TRBD1 (6 bases). This CDR3 is built from 16 residues. Germline assignment: CDR1 KGHSH and CDR2 LQKENI. The germline V and J ends were trimmed by 1 base and 3 bases, with 15 bases remaining between them. DNA for the CDR3: TGTGCCAGCTCACCACTAGCGGGACAAGAAGACTATGGCTACACCTTC. Its protein product is CASSPLAGQEDYGYTF.

The chain recombines TRBV7-9 with TRBJ2-7; D gene uncertain. CDR1 and CDR2 (germline): SEHNR, FQNEAQ (reference sequence). The germline V and J ends were trimmed by 5 bases and 0 bases, with 14 bases remaining between them. The CDR3 has 15 amino acids. CDR3 nucleotides: TGTGCCAGCAGCAGCACAGAGTTTAGCTCCTACGAGCAGTACTTC. Translated: CASSSTEFSSYEQYF.

This chain links TRBV4-2 with TRBJ2-1; D gene uncertain. The germline V gene has CDR1 LGHNA and CDR2 YNFKEQ. The CDR3 is 13 amino acids. Deletions cut 4 bases from V and 5 bases from J, with 9 bases between. CDR3 region: CASSLSANNEQFF. The CDR3 DNA follows: TGTGCCAGCAGCCTCTCTGCGAACAATGAGCAGTTCTTC.

This clonotype was seen only a few times. V is TRBV20-1 and J is TRBJ2-3, with D perhaps TRBD2 (10 bases). The length of the CDR3 is 20 residues. Germline assignment: CDR1 DFQATT and CDR2 SNEGSKA (reference sequence). Trimming took off 6 bases at V and 3 bases at J, with 34 bases between the two ends. CDR3: CSAQILGTGTPLAGTDTQYF. DNA of the CDR3: TGCAGTGCCCAGATTTTAGGGACAGGGACTCCACTAGCGGGGACAGATACGCAGTATTTT.

This clonotype came up a few times. The J gene is TRBJ1-2, the V gene TRBV7-8, with TRBD1 matching 12 bases. Germline V gene lookup returns CDR1 SGHVS and CDR2 FQNEAQ. Unmatched junction bases numbered 14, after V lost 5 bases and J lost 4 bases. The CDR3 runs 18 residues. Written as DNA, the CDR3 is TGTGCCAGCAGCCTTGGCCATCCGGGACAGGGGGCTAGCTATGGCTACACCTTC. Its protein is CASSLGHPGQGASYGYTF.

This clonotype was seen a handful of times. This rearrangement joins TRBV7-6 to TRBJ1-2; tentatively, D is TRBD1 (5 bases). The germline V gene encodes CDR1 SGHVS and CDR2 FNYEAQ. This CDR3 has 13 residues. Trimming took off 5 bases at V and 5 bases at J, with 12 bases between the two ends. CDR3 in amino acids: CASSPDQGYGYTF. CDR3 bases: TGTGCCAGCAGCCCTGACCAGGGATATGGCTACACCTTC.

A single count supports this clonotype. The chain recombines TRBV6-5 with TRBJ2-3; a possible D gene is TRBD2 (6 bases). The germline V and J ends were trimmed by 5 bases and 2 bases, with 11 bases remaining between them. The length of the CDR3 is 14 residues. Germline loops: CDR1 MNHEY, CDR2 SVGAGI. CDR3 nucleotide sequence: TGTGCCAGCAGTACCTTAGCGGTCACAGATACGCAGTATTTT. Translated, it gives CASSTLAVTDTQYF.

This clonotype appeared a few times. V and J are TRBV27 and TRBJ1-1, with 7 bases identical to TRBD1. The CDR3 runs 15 residues. Losses at the gene ends were 5 bases for V and 1 base for J; bases not matched to a gene: 7. The germline V gene has CDR1 MNHEY and CDR2 SMNVEV (reference sequence). CDR3 region: CASSPRTGWNTEAFF. CDR3 nucleotides: TGTGCCAGCAGTCCCCGGACAGGCTGGAACACTGAAGCTTTCTTT.

V gene TRBV7-9 combines with J gene TRBJ2-7, with D maybe TRBD1 (6 bases). CDR1 SEHNR and CDR2 FQNEAQ come from the germline V gene (reference sequence). The CDR3 length is 15 residues. Trimming removed 3 bases from V and 3 bases from J, with 15 bases in between. DNA of the CDR3: TGTGCCAGCAGCTTGGCAGGGGTTGTGATCTACGAGCAGTACTTC. It translates to CASSLAGVVIYEQYF.

V gene TRBV7-8 combines with J gene TRBJ2-7, with D possibly matching TRBD1 (6 bases). Germline V gene lookup returns CDR1 SGHVS and CDR2 FQNEAQ. V lost 4 bases and J lost 0, with 10 bases in between. The CDR3 is made up of 14 amino acids. CDR3 region: CASSSGQISYEQYF. The CDR3 DNA reads as TGTGCCAGCAGCTCAGGACAGATCTCCTACGAGCAGTACTTC.

In regard to this clonotype: The junction departs from the called germline gene at one end, perhaps through a read error. This chain links TRBV12-3 or TRBV12-4 with TRBJ1-1; D may be TRBD1 (5 bases). The CDR3 runs to 15 residues. The chain's CDR3 is CTSSPYRFSNTEAFF. The CDR3 DNA sequence: TGTACCAGCAGTCCCTACAGGTTCTCGAACACTGAAGCTTTCTTT.

This chain links TRBV12-3 or TRBV12-4 with TRBJ2-3; D is unclear. V shed 2 bases and J shed 2 bases, with 8 bases lying between them. CDR3 size: 14 residues. DNA of the CDR3: TGTGCCAGCAGTTTACGGAGCGACACAGATACGCAGTATTTT. It is translated as CASSLRSDTDTQYF.

The CDR3 nucleotides read TGTGCCAGCAGCCCTCGGACAGGTCCGTCCTTCTACGAGCAGTACTTC. This encodes CASSPRTGPSFYEQYF. The J gene is TRBJ2-7, the V gene TRBV7-9; 7 bases line up with TRBD1. CDR3 length: 16 amino acids. Looked up from germline, CDR1 is SEHNR and CDR2 is FQNEAQ (reference sequence). Trimming at V came to 5 bases and at J to 3 bases, leaving 13 bases not matched to a gene.

This clonotype was recorded many times. This chain connects TRBV6-5 to TRBJ2-2; D gene ambiguous. Germline V gives CDR1 MNHEY, CDR2 SVGAGI. V lost 2 bases and J lost 7, with 8 bases in between. The CDR3 runs 13 residues. CDR3 nucleotide sequence: TGTGCCAGCAGTTACCTAAACGGCGGGGAGCTGTTTTTT. It specifies CASSYLNGGELFF.

This rearrangement joins TRBV7-9 to TRBJ1-1; D is ambiguous. Germline V CDR1 and CDR2: SEHNR, FQNEAQ (reference sequence). Trimming shortened V by 6 bases and J by 1 base, and 15 bases separated the two germline ends. The CDR3 has 15 residues. CDR3 bases: TGTGCCAGCAGACCGGAGGGAGGGCCGAACACTGAAGCTTTCTTT. Translated, it gives CASRPEGGPNTEAFF. Full variable domain (remainder filled in from reference TRBV7-9 and TRBJ1-1): DTGVSQNPRHKITKRGQNVTFRCDPISEHNRLYWYRQTLGQGPEFLTYFQNEAQLEKSRLLSDRFSAERPKGSFSTLEIQRTEQGDSAMYLCASRPEGGPNTEAFFGQGTRLTVV.